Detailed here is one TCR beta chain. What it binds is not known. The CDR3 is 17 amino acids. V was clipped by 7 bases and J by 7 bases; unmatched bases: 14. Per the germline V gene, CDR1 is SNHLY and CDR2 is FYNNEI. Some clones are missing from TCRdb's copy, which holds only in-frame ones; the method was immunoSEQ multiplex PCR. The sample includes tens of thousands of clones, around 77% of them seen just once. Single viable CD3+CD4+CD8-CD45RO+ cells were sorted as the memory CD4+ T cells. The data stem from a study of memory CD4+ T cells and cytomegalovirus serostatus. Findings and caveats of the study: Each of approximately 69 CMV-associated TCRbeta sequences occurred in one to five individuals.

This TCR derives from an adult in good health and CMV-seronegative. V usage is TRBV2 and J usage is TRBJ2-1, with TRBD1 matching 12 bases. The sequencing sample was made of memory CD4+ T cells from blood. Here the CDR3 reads CASTTLSGQGARNEQFF. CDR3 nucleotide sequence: TGTGCCAGCACCACACTTTCGGGACAGGGGGCGAGAAATGAGCAGTTCTTC. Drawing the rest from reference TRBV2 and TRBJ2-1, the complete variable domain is EPEVTQTPSHQVTQMGQEVILRCVPISNHLYFYWYRQILGQKVEFLVSFYNNEISEKSEIFDDQFSVERPDGSNFTLKIRSTKLEDSAMYFCASTTLSGQGARNEQFFGPGTRLTVL.